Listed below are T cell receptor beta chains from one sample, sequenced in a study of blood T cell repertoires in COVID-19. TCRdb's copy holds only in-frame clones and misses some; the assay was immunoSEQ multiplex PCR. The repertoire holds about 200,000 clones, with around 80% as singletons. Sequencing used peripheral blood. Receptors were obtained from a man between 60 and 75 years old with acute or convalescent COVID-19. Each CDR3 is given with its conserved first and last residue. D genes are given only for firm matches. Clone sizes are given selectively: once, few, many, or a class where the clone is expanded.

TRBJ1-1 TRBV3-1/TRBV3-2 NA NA CASILTGSHTEAFF TGTGCCAGCATCCTCACGGGAAGTCACACTGAAGCTTTCTTT
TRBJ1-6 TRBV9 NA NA CASSPGVGNSPLHF TGTGCCAGCAGCCCGGGGGTAGGGAATTCACCCCTCCACTTT
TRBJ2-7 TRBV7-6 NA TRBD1 CASSLNRGYEQYF TGTGCCAGCAGCTTAAACAGGGGGTACGAGCAGTACTTC
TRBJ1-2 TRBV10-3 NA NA CAISERTGQKINYGYTF TGTGCCATCAGTGAGCGAACCGGACAGAAGATAAACTATGGCTACACCTTC
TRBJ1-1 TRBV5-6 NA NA CASTFSPRQHTEAFF TGTGCCAGCACCTTCAGTCCTAGACAGCACACTGAAGCTTTCTTT
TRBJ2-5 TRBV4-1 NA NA CASSQETVASRQETQYF TGCGCCAGCAGCCAAGAAACGGTAGCTAGTCGACAAGAGACCCAGTACTTC
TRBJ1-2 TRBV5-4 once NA CASSLTGNDYGYTF TGTGCCAGCAGCTTGACAGGGAACGACTATGGCTACACCTTC
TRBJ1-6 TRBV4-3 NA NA CASSQVISGTPDNSPLHF TGCGCCAGCAGCCAAGTAATTTCAGGGACACCCGATAATTCACCCCTCCACTTT
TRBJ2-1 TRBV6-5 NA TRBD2 CAAGAQAGGYNEQFF TGTGCCGCCGGGGCCCAAGCGGGAGGATACAATGAGCAGTTCTTC
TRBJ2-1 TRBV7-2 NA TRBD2 CASSFMGRLAGGYNEQFF TGTGCCAGCAGCTTCATGGGACGACTAGCGGGGGGATATAATGAGCAGTTCTTC
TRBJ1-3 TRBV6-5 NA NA CASSRQVSGNTIYF TGTGCCAGCAGCAGACAAGTCTCTGGAAACACCATATATTTT
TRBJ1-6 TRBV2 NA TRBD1 CASRAGTGGAGLHF TGTGCCAGCAGGGCCGGGACAGGGGGCGCAGGACTCCACTTT
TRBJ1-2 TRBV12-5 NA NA CASGLVTGNRNGYTF TGTGCTAGTGGTTTGGTAACCGGGAATAGGAATGGCTACACCTTC
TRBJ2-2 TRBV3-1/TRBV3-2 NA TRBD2 CASSHRLAGIGGELFF TGTGCCAGCAGCCACAGACTAGCGGGAATAGGGGGGGAGCTGTTTTTT
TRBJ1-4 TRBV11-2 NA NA CASSFGGEKLFF TGTGCCAGCAGCTTCGGGGGGGAAAAACTGTTTTTT
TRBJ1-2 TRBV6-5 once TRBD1 CASSGQGSNYGYTF TGTGCCAGCAGCGGACAGGGCTCTAACTATGGCTACACCTTC
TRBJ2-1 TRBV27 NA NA CASRPPWRPSRNEQFF TGTGCCAGCAGACCTCCTTGGCGGCCCTCCCGCAATGAGCAGTTCTTC
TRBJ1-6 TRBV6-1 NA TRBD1 CASSDPGQGDNSPLHF TGTGCCAGCAGTGACCCGGGACAGGGGGATAATTCACCCCTCCACTTT
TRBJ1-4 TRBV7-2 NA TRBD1 CASSLFYGTANEKLFF TGTGCCAGCAGCTTATTCTATGGGACAGCTAATGAAAAACTGTTTTTT
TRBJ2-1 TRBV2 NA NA CASSEQGSYNEQFF TGTGCCAGCAGTGAACAGGGATCCTACAATGAGCAGTTCTTC
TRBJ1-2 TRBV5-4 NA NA CASSLVQNPYGYTF TGTGCCAGCAGCTTGGTTCAGAACCCCTATGGCTACACCTTC
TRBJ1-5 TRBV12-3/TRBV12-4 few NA CASKYDRYQPQHF TGTGCCAGCAAATACGACAGATATCAGCCCCAGCATTTT
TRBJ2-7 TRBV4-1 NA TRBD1 CASSQGDRGRYEQYF TGCGCCAGCAGCCAGGGGGACAGGGGGCGCTACGAGCAGTACTTC
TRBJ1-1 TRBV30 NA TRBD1 CAWTDPGQGSTEAFF TGTGCCTGGACCGACCCGGGACAGGGAAGTACTGAAGCTTTCTTT
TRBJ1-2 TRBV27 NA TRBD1 CASSLNTGGAYGYTF TGTGCCAGCAGTTTAAATACAGGGGGGGCCTATGGCTACACCTTC
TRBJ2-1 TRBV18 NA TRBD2 CASSPGLAGVGYNEQFF TGTGCCAGCTCACCGGGCCTAGCGGGAGTCGGGTACAATGAGCAGTTCTTC
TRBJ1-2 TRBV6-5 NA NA CASSYSLDSLGYTF TGTGCCAGCAGTTACTCGTTAGACAGTCTCGGCTACACCTTC
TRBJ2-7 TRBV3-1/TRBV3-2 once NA CASSQAGFVYEQYF TGTGCCAGCAGCCAAGCCGGGTTTGTCTACGAGCAGTACTTC
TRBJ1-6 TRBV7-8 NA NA CASSLGHPRDSPLHF TGTGCCAGCAGCTTAGGTCACCCGAGGGATTCACCCCTCCACTTT
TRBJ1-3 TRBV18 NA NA CASSPTVVSGNTIYF TGTGCCAGCTCACCCACAGTAGTATCTGGAAACACCATATATTTT
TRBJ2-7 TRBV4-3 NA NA CASSQIAGEYEQYF TGCGCCAGCAGCCAAATAGCAGGGGAATACGAGCAGTACTTC
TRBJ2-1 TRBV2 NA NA CASSDLSGTEQFF TGTGCCAGCAGTGATCTTTCTGGGACAGAGCAGTTCTTC
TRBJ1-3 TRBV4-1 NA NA CASSQVVRAGNTIYF TGCGCCAGCAGCCAAGTAGTGCGAGCTGGAAACACCATATATTTT
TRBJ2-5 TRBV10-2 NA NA CASMNFGSQETQYF TGCGCCAGTATGAATTTTGGGAGCCAAGAGACCCAGTACTTC
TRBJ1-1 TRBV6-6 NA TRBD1 CASSFRDRATEAFF TGTGCCAGCAGTTTTCGAGACAGGGCGACTGAAGCTTTCTTT
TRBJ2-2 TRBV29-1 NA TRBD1 CSGNRGADGELFF TGCAGCGGCAACAGGGGTGCGGACGGGGAGCTGTTTTTT
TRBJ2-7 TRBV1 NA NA CTSSQVGLLGRGYEQYF TGCACCAGCAGCCAAGTAGGTCTTTTGGGCAGGGGGTACGAGCAGTACTTC